This T cell receptor (beta chain) comes out of a study of beta chain features in type 1 diabetes. Study-level background: Examination covered around 100 million sorted cells spanning all samples. Notes on the study in general: These data did not resolve whether HLA type affects TCRB rearrangement.

The isolated RNA, all of it, was reverse transcribed, so expressed TCRB transcripts were what got sequenced. Generated by immunoSEQ multiplex PCR, the TCRdb table keeps only in-frame clones and is missing some. Seen here are hundreds of thousands of clones, 68% observed once, and the top ten hold around 0.05%. Remarks on this clone: The antigen remains undetermined.

The CDR3 is 11 amino acids. V gave up 5 bases and J gave up 3 bases, with 8 bases separating them. Germline V CDR1 and CDR2: DFQATT, SNEGSKA (reference sequence). The rearrangement uses TRBV20-1 and TRBJ2-7; D is possibly TRBD2 (6 bases). Sequencing input: naive CD4+ T cells from blood. This TCR was recovered from a man aged 25-45 years in good health. The CDR3 region has the DNA TGCAGTGCTTTCGGGAGCTACGAGCAGTACTTC. It specifies CSAFGSYEQYF.